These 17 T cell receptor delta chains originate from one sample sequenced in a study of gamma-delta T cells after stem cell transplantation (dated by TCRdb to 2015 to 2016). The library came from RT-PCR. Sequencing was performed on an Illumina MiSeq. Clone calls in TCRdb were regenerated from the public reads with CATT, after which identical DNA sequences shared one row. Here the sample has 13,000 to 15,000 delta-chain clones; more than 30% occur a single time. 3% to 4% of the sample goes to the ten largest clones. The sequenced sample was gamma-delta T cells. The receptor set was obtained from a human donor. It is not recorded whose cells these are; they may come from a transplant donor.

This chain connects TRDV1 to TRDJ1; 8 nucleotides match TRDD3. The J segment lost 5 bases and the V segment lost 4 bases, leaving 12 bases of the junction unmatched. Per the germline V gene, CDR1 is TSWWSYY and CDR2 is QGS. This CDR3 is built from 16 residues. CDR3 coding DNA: TGTGCTCTTGGGGGCTGGGCGACGGTGGGGGATGATAAACTCATCTTT. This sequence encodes CALGGWATVGDDKLIF.

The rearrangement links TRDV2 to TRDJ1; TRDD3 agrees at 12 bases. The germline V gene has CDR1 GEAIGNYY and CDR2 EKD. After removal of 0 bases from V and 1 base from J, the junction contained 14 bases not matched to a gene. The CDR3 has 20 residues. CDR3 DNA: TGTGCCTGTGACACCTACGGCACTGTGTACTGGGGGATACCCACCGATAAACTCATCTTT. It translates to CACDTYGTVYWGIPTDKLIF.

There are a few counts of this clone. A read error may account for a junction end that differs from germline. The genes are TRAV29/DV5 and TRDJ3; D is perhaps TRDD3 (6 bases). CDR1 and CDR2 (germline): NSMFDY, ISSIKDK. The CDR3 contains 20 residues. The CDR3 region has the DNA TGTGCAGCAAGCGGGAGGGGATTAGGGCCAAGCTCCTGGGACACCCGACGGATGTTTTTC. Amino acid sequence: CAASGRGLGPSSWDTRRMFF.

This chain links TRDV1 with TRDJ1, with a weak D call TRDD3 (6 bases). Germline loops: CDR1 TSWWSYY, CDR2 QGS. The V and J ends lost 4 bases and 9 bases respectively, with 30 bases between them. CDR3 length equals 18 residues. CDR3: CALGVSGDCCGITDQLIF. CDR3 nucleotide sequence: TGTGCTCTTGGGGTTTCCGGGGATTGTTGTGGGATAACTGATCAACTCATCTTT.

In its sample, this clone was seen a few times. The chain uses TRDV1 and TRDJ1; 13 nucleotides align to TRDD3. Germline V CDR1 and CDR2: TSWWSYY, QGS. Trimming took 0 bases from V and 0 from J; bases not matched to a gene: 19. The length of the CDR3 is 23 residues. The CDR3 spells CALGELLKRTAYWGIRDTDKLIF. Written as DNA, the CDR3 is TGTGCTCTTGGGGAACTCCTAAAACGAACCGCGTACTGGGGGATACGAGACACCGATAAACTCATCTTT.

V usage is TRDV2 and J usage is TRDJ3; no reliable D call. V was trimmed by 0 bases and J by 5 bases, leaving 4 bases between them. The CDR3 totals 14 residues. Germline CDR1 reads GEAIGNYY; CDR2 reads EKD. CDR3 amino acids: CACDTVGDTRQMFF. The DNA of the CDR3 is TGTGCCTGTGACACCGTGGGGGACACCCGACAGATGTTTTTC.

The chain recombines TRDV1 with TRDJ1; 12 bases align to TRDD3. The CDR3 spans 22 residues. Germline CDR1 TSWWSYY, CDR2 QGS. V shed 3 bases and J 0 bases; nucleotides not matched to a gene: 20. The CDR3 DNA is TGTGCTCTTGGGGAGTCCGACACCAACATACCTGGGGGATACGAGTACACCGATAAACTCATCTTT. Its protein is CALGESDTNIPGGYEYTDKLIF.

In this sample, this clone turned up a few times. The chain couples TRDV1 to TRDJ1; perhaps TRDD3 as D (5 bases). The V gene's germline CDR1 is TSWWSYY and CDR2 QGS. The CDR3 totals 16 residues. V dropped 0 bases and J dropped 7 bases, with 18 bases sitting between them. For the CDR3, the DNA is TGTGCTCTTGGGGAACTCCCGACGGGGGTTAAAGGTAAACTCATCTTT. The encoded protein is CALGELPTGVKGKLIF.

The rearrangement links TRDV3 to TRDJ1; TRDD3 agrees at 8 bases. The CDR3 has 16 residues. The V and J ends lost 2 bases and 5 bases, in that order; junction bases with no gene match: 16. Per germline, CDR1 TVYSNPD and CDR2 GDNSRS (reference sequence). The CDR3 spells CAFDGGILGGTDKLIF. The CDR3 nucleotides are TGTGCCTTTGACGGTGGGATACTGGGGGGGACAGATAAACTCATCTTT.

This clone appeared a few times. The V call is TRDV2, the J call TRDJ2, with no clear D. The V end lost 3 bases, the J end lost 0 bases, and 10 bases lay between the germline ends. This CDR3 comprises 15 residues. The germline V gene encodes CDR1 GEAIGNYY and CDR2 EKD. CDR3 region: CACDSVGPLTAQLFF. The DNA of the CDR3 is TGTGCCTGTGACTCGGTAGGACCTTTGACAGCACAACTCTTCTTT.

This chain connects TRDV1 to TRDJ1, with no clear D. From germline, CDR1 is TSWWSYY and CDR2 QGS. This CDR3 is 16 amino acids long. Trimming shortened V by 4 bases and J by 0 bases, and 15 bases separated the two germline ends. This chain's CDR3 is CALGARGTLYTDKLIF. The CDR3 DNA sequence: TGTGCTCTTGGGGCAAGGGGTACCTTGTACACCGATAAACTCATCTTT.

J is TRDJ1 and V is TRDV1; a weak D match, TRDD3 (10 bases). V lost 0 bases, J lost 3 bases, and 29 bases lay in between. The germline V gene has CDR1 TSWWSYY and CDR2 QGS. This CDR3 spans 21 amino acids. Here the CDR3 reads CALGELGPSYALGDEADKLIF. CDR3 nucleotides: TGTGCTCTTGGGGAACTAGGCCCTTCCTACGCACTGGGGGATGAGGCCGATAAACTCATCTTT.

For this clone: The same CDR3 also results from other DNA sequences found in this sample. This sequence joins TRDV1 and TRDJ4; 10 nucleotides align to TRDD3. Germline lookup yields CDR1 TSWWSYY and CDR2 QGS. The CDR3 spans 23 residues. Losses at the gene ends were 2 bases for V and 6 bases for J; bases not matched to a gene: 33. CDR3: CALGESIPTPRRGRGIRESTLIF. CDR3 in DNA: TGTGCTCTTGGGGAATCAATTCCTACCCCCCGACGCGGTCGGGGGATACGCGAGAGCACCCTGATCTTT.

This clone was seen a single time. As DNA, the CDR3 is TGTGCTCTTGGGGAACTGCTCTGGTTCCCCAACTCAGGGGCGGTCGCGGGTACTGGGGGCTCCTCCGATAAACTCATCTTT. It is translated as CALGELLWFPNSGAVAGTGGSSDKLIF. The rearrangement uses TRDV1 and TRDJ1; 8 bases map to TRDD3. Germline-derived CDR1 and CDR2 are TSWWSYY and QGS. J was trimmed by 3 bases and V by 0 bases; bases with no gene match: 39. This CDR3 comprises 27 residues.

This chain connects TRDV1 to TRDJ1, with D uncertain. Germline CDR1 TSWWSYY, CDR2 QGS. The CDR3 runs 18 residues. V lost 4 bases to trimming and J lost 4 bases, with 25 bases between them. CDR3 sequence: CALGVWSGGPPQYDKLIF. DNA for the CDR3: TGTGCTCTTGGGGTATGGTCGGGTGGGCCACCCCAGTACGATAAACTCATCTTT.

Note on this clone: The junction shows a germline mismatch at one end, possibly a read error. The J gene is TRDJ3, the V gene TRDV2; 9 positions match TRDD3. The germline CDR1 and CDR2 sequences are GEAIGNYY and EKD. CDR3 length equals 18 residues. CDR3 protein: CACDVLGERSWYTRQMFF. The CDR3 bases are TGTGCCTGTGACGTACTGGGGGAGCGCTCCTGGTACACCCGACAGATGTTTTTC.

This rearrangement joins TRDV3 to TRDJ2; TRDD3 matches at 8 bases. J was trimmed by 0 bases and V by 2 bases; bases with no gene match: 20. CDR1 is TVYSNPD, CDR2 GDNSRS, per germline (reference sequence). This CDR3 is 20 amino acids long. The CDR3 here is CAFPAPSPTGGQALTAQLFF. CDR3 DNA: TGTGCCTTTCCTGCCCCTTCCCCTACTGGGGGCCAAGCTTTGACAGCACAACTCTTCTTT. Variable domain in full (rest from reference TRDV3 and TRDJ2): CDKVTQSSPDQTVASGSEVVLLCTYDTVYSNPDLFWYRIRPDYSFQFVFYGDNSRSEGADFTQGRFSVKHILTQKAFHLVISPVRTEDSATYYCAFPAPSPTGGQALTAQLFFGKGTQLIVEP.